The next 21 T cell receptor beta chains were all read from a single sample in a study of technical replicates of blood from a few donors (TCRdb year 2017). Libraries were constructed by the immunoSEQ multiplex PCR assay. In its TCRdb copy, this immuneACCESS table keeps in-frame sequences only and misses some clones. Where compared with another copy, unresolved V genes explain less than half of these, and the others have no known cause. The sample has 45,000 to 55,000 clones on record, roughly 94% of them singletons. The top ten constitute about 0.2% of the sample. The sequenced material came from T cells isolated from PBMCs. These receptors all stem from a human donor in good health.

The J gene is TRBJ1-2, the V gene TRBV5-1, with D unclear. Germline loops: CDR1 SGHRS, CDR2 YFSETQ. V dropped 0 bases and J dropped 0 bases, with 6 bases sitting between them. This CDR3 is 14 amino acids long. CDR3 amino acids: CASSLDNANYGYTF. For the CDR3, the DNA is TGCGCCAGCAGCTTGGACAACGCTAACTATGGCTACACCTTC.

The chain employs TRBV5-1 and TRBJ1-1; 9 nucleotides line up with TRBD1. J gave up 1 base and V 3 bases, and 4 bases lay outside the gene matches. This CDR3 spans 15 amino acids. The germline gives CDR1 SGHRS, CDR2 YFSETQ. The CDR3 coding sequence is TGCGCCAGCAGCTGGGGGACAGGGAGGAACACTGAAGCTTTCTTT. It codes for CASSWGTGRNTEAFF. The variable domain in full, completed from reference TRBV5-1 and TRBJ1-1, reads KAGVTQTPRYLIKTRGQQVTLSCSPISGHRSVSWYQQTPGQGLQFLFEYFSETQRNKGNFPGRFSGRQFSNSRSEMNVSTLELGDSALYLCASSWGTGRNTEAFFGQGTRLTVV.

In this sample, this clone turned up once. This chain joins TRBV29-1 and TRBJ1-4; possible D gene TRBD1, 6 bases. V lost 0 bases and J 7 bases, leaving 12 bases between the germline ends. The CDR3 extends over 14 amino acids. CDR1 and CDR2 (germline): SQVTM, ANQGSEA. CDR3 nucleotide sequence: TGCAGCGTTGAAGATCCTCAGGGGCTTGAAAAACTGTTTTTT. Protein: CSVEDPQGLEKLFF.

The chain has TRBV5-1 and TRBJ1-5; D not certain. With 0 bases removed from V and 0 bases from J, the gap between germline ends came to 7 bases. CDR1 is SGHRS, CDR2 YFSETQ, per germline. This CDR3 has 15 amino acids. Written as DNA, the CDR3 is TGCGCCAGCAGCTTGGCCGTCGGTAGCAATCAGCCCCAGCATTTT. Encoded protein: CASSLAVGSNQPQHF.

The rearrangement joins TRBV5-5 to TRBJ1-1; TRBD1 is a possible D gene (5 bases). This CDR3 region has 15 residues. The V and J ends lost 4 bases and 8 bases respectively, with 21 bases between them. Germline loops: CDR1 SGHKS, CDR2 YYEKEE (reference sequence). CDR3 sequence (DNA): TGTGCCAGCAGCCCCCGGCGGGGGGTGGGATCGGAAGCTTTCTTT. Amino acids: CASSPRRGVGSEAFF.

The chain uses TRBV20-1 and TRBJ2-5; D is uncertain. CDR1 and CDR2 from the germline V gene are DFQATT and SNEGSKA (reference sequence). Trimming removed 1 base at V and 9 bases at J, with 6 bases between. There are 10 residues in the CDR3. For the CDR3, the DNA is TGCAGTGCTAGAGCTACAGCCCAGTACTTC. Residues: CSARATAQYF.

The chain couples TRBV10-1 to TRBJ2-5; D perhaps matches TRBD2 (5 bases). V lost 4 bases and J lost 5, with 11 bases in between. Germline V CDR1 and CDR2: WNHNN, SYGVQD (reference sequence). CDR3 length: 13 amino acids. CDR3 amino acids: CASSARRSETQYF. In DNA, the CDR3 is TGCGCCAGCAGTGCTAGGAGGTCGGAGACCCAGTACTTC.

The chain joins TRBV9 to TRBJ2-3, with D hard to call. The V and J ends lost 4 bases and 6 bases respectively, with 12 bases between them. Germline-derived CDR1 and CDR2 are SGDLS and YYNGEE. This CDR3 comprises 13 residues. The chain's CDR3 is CASSFPGSDTQYF. CDR3 sequence (DNA): TGTGCCAGCAGCTTCCCAGGATCGGATACGCAGTATTTT.

The rearrangement joins TRBV29-1 to TRBJ2-1; 10 nucleotides agree with TRBD2. The junction had 6 bases not matched to a gene; V was cut back by 5 bases and J by 5 bases. The length of the CDR3 is 14 residues. CDR1 is SQVTM, CDR2 ANQGSEA, per germline. The CDR3 nucleotides are TGCAGCGTTAGCGGGAGGGGGGCCAACAATGAGCAGTTCTTC. Residues: CSVSGRGANNEQFF.

The chain links TRBV11-3 to TRBJ2-2; D gene ambiguous. There are 14 residues in the CDR3. V was pared by 2 bases and J by 0 bases, with 4 bases between. CDR1 and CDR2 from the germline V gene are SGHNT and YENEEA. The CDR3 sequence: CASSLRANTGELFF. The CDR3 nucleotides read TGTGCCAGCAGCTTACGCGCGAACACCGGGGAGCTGTTTTTT.

The table lists this clone with a few counts. V usage is TRBV6-5 and J usage is TRBJ2-1; 11 nucleotides line up with TRBD2. Germline V lookup: CDR1 MNHEY, CDR2 SVGAGI. Unmatched junction bases numbered 3, after V lost 6 bases and J lost 8 bases. The CDR3 extends over 13 amino acids. The DNA for the CDR3 is TGTGCCAGCAGCCTTAGCGGGAGGGATGAGCAGTTCTTC. Translating it yields CASSLSGRDEQFF.

For the CDR3, the DNA is TGTGCCAGCAGCTTACTCCCTAATGAAAAACTGTTTTTT. This gives the protein CASSLLPNEKLFF. The rearrangement joins TRBV5-4 to TRBJ1-4, with D unresolved. Trimming took 2 bases from V and 3 from J, leaving 5 bases between them. Per the germline V gene, CDR1 is SGHNT and CDR2 is YYREEE (reference sequence). The CDR3 has 13 residues.

The J gene is TRBJ1-1, the V gene TRBV18, with 9 bases that match TRBD1. V was pared by 1 base and J by 0 bases, with 15 bases of the junction left unmatched. CDR3 length equals 20 residues. Germline CDR1 KGHSH, CDR2 LQKENI. CDR3 protein: CASSPRYFIRDRGMNTEAFF. As DNA, the CDR3 is TGTGCCAGCTCACCACGATATTTTATCCGAGACAGGGGGATGAACACTGAAGCTTTCTTT.

V gene TRBV11-2 combines with J gene TRBJ2-7, with 11 bases identical to TRBD1. CDR1 is SGHAT, CDR2 FQNNGV, per germline. J gave up 8 bases and V 4 bases, and 13 bases lay outside the gene matches. There are 16 residues in the CDR3. The CDR3 nucleotides are TGTGCCAGCAGCTCAGCCGGGACAGGGGGTAGCCGACAGCAGTACTTC. The encoded protein is CASSSAGTGGSRQQYF.

The J gene is TRBJ1-2, the V gene TRBV18; 7 bases line up with TRBD1. The CDR3 length is 12 residues. Germline CDR1 is KGHSH and CDR2 is LQKENI. Trimming took 3 bases from V and 8 from J; bases not matched to a gene: 3. CDR3 sequence reads: CASSPPDRGYTF. The CDR3 DNA is TGTGCCAGCTCACCCCCGGACAGGGGCTACACCTTC.

The chain employs TRBV14 and TRBJ2-2; no clear D gene. Germline values: CDR1 SGHDN, CDR2 FVKESK. This CDR3 has 12 amino acids. V was trimmed by 8 bases and J by 1 base, leaving 5 bases between them. CDR3 DNA sequence: TGTGCCAGCGCGCTGAACACCGGGGAGCTGTTTTTT. Protein: CASALNTGELFF.

The V gene is TRBV9, the J gene TRBJ2-1; tentative D call: TRBD2 (5 bases). Germline V gives CDR1 SGDLS, CDR2 YYNGEE. This CDR3 is 16 amino acids long. The ends were cut back, 1 base at V and 9 bases at J, with 20 bases in the middle. The CDR3: CASSVNSGIIRGEQFF. The CDR3 bases are TGTGCCAGCAGCGTAAATTCCGGGATTATAAGAGGTGAGCAGTTCTTC.

The chain links TRBV15 to TRBJ2-6; possibly TRBD2 for D (5 bases). V shed 3 bases and J shed 3 bases, with 9 bases lying between them. The V gene's germline CDR1 is LNHNV and CDR2 YYDKDF (reference sequence). This CDR3 is 15 amino acids long. The CDR3 protein is CATSSPTSGANVLTF. CDR3 DNA: TGTGCCACCAGCAGTCCAACTAGTGGGGCCAACGTCCTGACTTTC.

The chain couples TRBV11-2 to TRBJ2-7; tentatively, D is TRBD1 (7 bases). This CDR3 spans 16 amino acids. The germline gives CDR1 SGHAT, CDR2 FQNNGV. The V and J ends lost 1 base and 7 bases respectively, with 20 bases between them. The DNA for the CDR3 is TGTGCCAGCAGCTTAGGGAGGGGGCTCCTCGACTGGGAGCAGTACTTC. Residues: CASSLGRGLLDWEQYF.

The V gene is TRBV28, the J gene TRBJ1-2; TRBD1 is a possible D gene (5 bases). The CDR3 runs 16 residues. Trimming stripped 8 bases from V and 4 bases from J, with 23 bases between. CDR1 and CDR2 (germline): MDHEN, SYDVKM. The chain's CDR3 is CASLREDDSHFYGYTF. The CDR3 nucleotides read TGTGCCAGCTTAAGAGAAGACGACAGCCACTTCTATGGCTACACCTTC.

The chain is built from TRBV7-3 and TRBJ1-6; tentative D call: TRBD1 (5 bases). V was trimmed by 2 bases and J by 8 bases, leaving 7 bases between them. The length of the CDR3 is 13 residues. From germline, CDR1 is SGHTA and CDR2 FQGTGA. This CDR3 reads CASSLGRDSPLHF. The CDR3 region has the DNA TGTGCCAGCAGCTTAGGCAGGGATTCACCCCTCCACTTT.